This T cell receptor beta chain was found in a study of blood T cell repertoires in COVID-19 (TCRdb year 2020). For the wider study: Collaborator samples came from the United States, Italy and Spain and covered acute and convalescent phases of COVID-19. HLA class I and class II types, where available, came from metadata supplied by the sample provider rather than from assay-based typing. A de-identified subject ID, COVID-19 status, age in years and sex were almost always included in the sample metadata. Samples came from the ongoing ImmuneRACE study (first 160 participants) plus 1,254 subjects from 6 global collaborators. The repertoires were made available in a free public database intended to serve as a resource for research on the immune response to SARS-CoV-2. The prospective study material was composed of cDNA or gDNA derived from T cells, B-cell-depleted T cells, or PBMCs. Deeply sampled blood TCRbeta repertoires from subjects exposed to, actively infected with, or recovered from COVID-19 were included in the dataset.

Turning to this clone: The clone's antigen remains unknown. The sample holds no much larger clone one base away, and base qualities are not on file.

Enrolling through a virtual design, the prospective study's participants ranged in age from roughly 18 to 95 years and lived across some 22 United States geographic areas. Cohort assignment in the prospective study relied on participant-reported clinical history from a screening survey and a study questionnaire. Each participant in the prospective study had whole blood, serum and a nasopharyngeal or oropharyngeal swab collected by mobile phlebotomists. Participants in the prospective study had the option to provide additional blood draws and questionnaires over a 2-month period. Prospective study blood samples were shipped either frozen or at room temperature before DNA extraction. CDR1 and CDR2, looked up from the germline V gene, are MDHEN and SYDVKM. V gives up 7 bases and J gives up 6 bases, and the segment between their germline ends measures 14 bases. The CDR3 has 13 amino acids, counting the end cysteine and phenylalanine. Only the CDR3 region is kept as DNA, spanning 39 bases read in frame from base 1.

The immunoSEQ Assay, a bias-controlled multiplex PCR, was used to amplify TCRbeta CDR3 regions from genomic DNA. The study's processing was this. The number of nucleated cells in each sample was estimated by amplification of reference gene primers within the assay. Sequence reads were collapsed and filtered to measure the absolute abundance of every unique TCRbeta CDR3 rearrangement. Productive Simpson clonality was computed per sample as the square root of Simpson's diversity index over productive rearrangements. TCRdb holds this immuneACCESS table with in-frame rearrangements only. Some clones are missing; in checked studies, unresolved V genes explain under half, and the rest has no known cause. Clone size and V and J calls were adopted from that table, with D and trimming inferred from the DNA. The sample yields 300,000 to 350,000 clones; almost 90% were counted once. The ten biggest clones cover approximately 4% of the sample.

Broad study findings and their caveats: Clinical and demographic metadata were provided uncurated, with the amount varying by source and participant.

This TCR came from a woman aged 18-29 years with acute COVID-19. The chain joins TRBV28 to TRBJ2-3; the D region possibly corresponds to TRBD1 (6 bases align). Sequencing was done on a sample of PBMCs or T cells enriched from blood (not recorded which). The CDR3 reads as follows: CASTPGQLDTQYF. The nucleotide sequence is TGTGCCAGCACCCCCGGACAGCTCGATACGCAGTATTTT.